Sequencing of this TCR beta chain was carried out in a study of T-cell reconstitution after alpha-beta-depleted transplantation in children (dated by TCRdb to 2016 to 2018). Background for the entire study: The study quantitatively tracked T-cell immune reconstitution after TCRalphabeta/CD19-depleted allogeneic hematopoietic cell transplantation in children using TCR repertoire profiling.

The meaning of the sample's treatment or condition label: allogeneic hematopoietic cell transplantation with graft depleted of TCRalphabeta T cells and CD19 B cells. The children who served as transplant recipients had been given grafts of TCRalphabeta/CD19-depleted allogeneic hematopoietic cells. The research as a whole found: In some patients, high TCRbeta diversity at day 60 was attributed to recipient T cells and intrathymic progenitors that had survived conditioning. Apparently early alphabetaT-cell count recovery about two months after transplant reportedly relied on only several hundred rapidly expanded clones derived from non-depleted graft cells. Over the following months the frequencies of hyperexpanded clones went down, and after one year T-cell counts and TCRbeta diversity were mostly credited to newly produced T cells.

Receptor amplification or capture employed PCR. The sequencer listed for this sample is Illumina HiSeq 2500. Molecular barcoding was employed in the preparation of TCR libraries, with unique molecular identifiers being used to normalize TCRbeta repertoire quantification. Starting from the raw public reads, TCRdb applied fastp trimming at Q25, assembled clones with MiXCR and retained in-frame beta chains. Entries that share a CDR3 protein sequence are merged under the most common genes and DNA. Across this sample there are under 450,000 distinct CDR3 sequences, with about 16% seen only once. The ten largest clonotypes hold just under 30% of the sample. This clonotype showed up just a few times. This receptor's antigen is unknown. It has no much larger one-base neighbor in the sample; base qualities were not kept. The CDR3 starts with the cysteine, ends with the phenylalanine, and has 17 residues. Of the read, only the CDR3 DNA is kept; its 51 bases are in frame from base 1. CDR1 and CDR2 are read off the germline V gene (reference sequence) as DFQATT and SNEGSKA. Trimming takes 1 base off V and 7 bases off J; junction bases not matched to a gene: 14.

The clonotype comes from a boy younger than two who had a stem cell transplant for Wiskott-Aldrich syndrome, so the T cells may come from the graft donor. The chain uses TRBV20-1 and TRBJ2-3; TRBD1 lines up with 10 middle nucleotides. The source was PBMCs, mostly from graft donor cells, collected 360 days after TCRalphabeta/CD19-depleted stem cell transplant. CDR3 loop: CSARAPWDRGGWYTQYF. The nucleotide sequence reads as follows: TGCAGTGCTAGAGCCCCCTGGGACAGGGGCGGTTGGTATACGCAGTATTTT.